The rows below give T cell receptor beta chains drawn from one sample of a study of T cells after yellow fever vaccination. TCRdb processed the 5' RACE reads anew with MiXCR; each CDR3 protein has one entry. The sample has some 420,000 distinct CDR3 sequences; roughly a sixth are singletons. Sequencing was performed on PBMCs, taken before the yellow fever booster vaccination. The receptors here all came from a man aged 18 to 29 who received the YFV17D yellow fever vaccine. CDR3s include the opening cysteine and the closing phenylalanine or tryptophan. Fields, in order: D gene, V gene, J gene, clone size, CDR3 protein, CDR3 DNA. D genes are given only for firm matches. Clone size is not always given. Where it is, it says once, few, many or a class for expanded clones.

>TRBD1|TRBV7-2|TRBJ2-5|NA
CASSSLWTGGPETQYF
TGTGCCAGCAGCTCATTATGGACAGGGGGGCCAGAGACCCAGTACTTC
>NA|TRBV6-5|TRBJ1-1|few
CASSYFGNTEAFF
TGTGCCAGCAGTTACTTCGGGAACACTGAAGCTTTCTTT
>NA|TRBV4-1|TRBJ2-5|medium-sized
CASSHPGLRGGAFQETQYF
TGCGCCAGCAGCCACCCCGGGCTTAGGGGGGGGGCGTTCCAAGAGACCCAGTACTTC
>TRBD2|TRBV5-1|TRBJ2-1|NA
CASSLGLLAGNEQFF
TGCGCCAGCAGCTTGGGTCTTCTAGCGGGAAATGAGCAGTTCTTC
>NA|TRBV12-3/TRBV12-4|TRBJ1-5|NA
CASSLAGGVIQPQHF
TGTGCCAGCAGTTTAGCCGGGGGGGTTATCCAGCCCCAGCATTTT
>NA|TRBV6-6|TRBJ2-5|few
CASSYEVRGETQYF
TGTGCCAGCAGTTACGAGGTTAGGGGGGAGACCCAGTACTTC
>TRBD2|TRBV12-3/TRBV12-4|TRBJ2-5|many
CASSPPSGGQETQYF
TGTGCCAGCAGCCCACCCTCGGGAGGACAAGAGACCCAGTACTTC
>TRBD1|TRBV6-5|TRBJ2-5|NA
CASSRRQGPQETQYF
TGTGCCAGCAGCCGACGACAGGGACCTCAAGAGACCCAGTACTTC
>NA|TRBV4-3|TRBJ1-1|few
CASSPTGGSLNTEAFF
TGCGCCAGCAGCCCTACGGGGGGCTCGCTGAACACTGAAGCTTTCTTT
>NA|TRBV18|TRBJ2-1|few
CASSPRSQGGSEQFF
TGTGCCAGCTCACCACGTAGCCAGGGGGGCAGTGAGCAGTTCTTC
>NA|TRBV4-1|TRBJ2-2|few
CASSQVGTSANTGELFF
TGCGCCAGCAGCCAAGTTGGGACAAGCGCGAACACCGGGGAGCTGTTTTTT
>NA|TRBV11-2|TRBJ2-2|few
CASSAKLGAGELFF
TGTGCCAGCAGCGCCAAACTAGGCGCCGGGGAGCTGTTTTTT
>NA|TRBV19|TRBJ1-1|few
CASSVGPEPQTEAFF
TGTGCCAGTAGTGTTGGACCCGAACCCCAAACTGAAGCTTTCTTT
>NA|TRBV7-2|TRBJ2-4|NA
CASSLDTQGIQYF
TGTGCCAGCAGCTTAGATACACAGGGAATTCAGTACTTC
>TRBD1|TRBV9|TRBJ1-1|few
CASSVEPDTGGTEAFF
TGTGCCAGCAGCGTAGAGCCGGATACAGGGGGCACTGAAGCTTTCTTT
>TRBD1|TRBV29-1|TRBJ1-1|few
CSGATGWLNTEAFF
TGCAGCGGGGCGACAGGGTGGCTGAACACTGAAGCTTTCTTT
>NA|TRBV6-6|TRBJ2-2|NA
CASTKRGGELFF
TGTGCCAGCACCAAAAGAGGCGGGGAGCTGTTTTTT
>NA|TRBV5-1|TRBJ2-3|few
CASSLNTGDTDTQYF
TGCGCCAGCAGCTTGAATACGGGGGACACAGATACGCAGTATTTT
>NA|TRBV5-7|TRBJ1-1|few
CASSLDVAGVMNTEAFF
TGTGCCAGCAGCTTGGACGTTGCAGGGGTAATGAACACTGAAGCTTTCTTT
>NA|TRBV7-9|TRBJ2-1|few
CASSLSVNNEQFF
TGTGCCAGCAGCTTAAGTGTGAACAATGAGCAGTTCTTC
>NA|TRBV12-3/TRBV12-4|TRBJ1-5|few
CASTPGGHQPQHF
TGTGCCAGCACCCCCGGGGGCCATCAGCCCCAGCATTTT
>NA|TRBV4-1|TRBJ1-1|few
CASSQLQGLGNTEAFF
TGCGCCAGCAGCCAATTACAGGGCCTGGGGAACACTGAAGCTTTCTTT
>TRBD1|TRBV5-1|TRBJ2-2|few
CASSQGQLTYVGELFF
TGCGCCAGCAGCCAGGGACAGCTAACATATGTCGGGGAGCTGTTTTTT
>NA|TRBV20-1|TRBJ2-3|NA
CSADGRVGTWTDTQYF
TGCAGTGCTGACGGGCGGGTGGGCACGTGGACAGATACGCAGTATTTT
>NA|TRBV7-2|TRBJ2-7|NA
CASRIQNRGATEQYF
TGTGCCAGCAGAATACAGAACAGAGGCGCGACCGAGCAGTACTTC
>NA|TRBV9|TRBJ1-5|few
CASSTHPTANQPQHF
TGTGCCAGCAGCACCCATCCGACCGCAAATCAGCCCCAGCATTTT
>NA|TRBV10-3|TRBJ2-6|NA
CAISESASGANVLTF
TGTGCCATCAGTGAGTCCGCCTCTGGGGCCAACGTCCTGACTTTC
>TRBD2|TRBV4-1|TRBJ2-5|NA
CASSQEPAGGGTQYF
TGCGCCAGCAGCCAAGAGCCGGCGGGGGGAGGGACCCAGTACTTC
>NA|TRBV6-6|TRBJ2-5|few
CASSQDAETQYF
TGTGCCAGCAGTCAGGACGCAGAGACCCAGTACTTC
>TRBD2|TRBV20-1|TRBJ2-2|NA
CSARTSGEYTGELFF
TGCAGTGCTAGAACTAGCGGGGAGTACACCGGGGAGCTGTTTTTT
>NA|TRBV7-2|TRBJ1-6|NA
CASSPVAGINSPLHF
TGTGCCAGCAGCCCCGTGGCGGGGATCAATTCACCCCTCCACTTT
>NA|TRBV7-9|TRBJ2-2|NA
CASRPVPDAGELFF
TGTGCCAGCCGCCCAGTCCCGGACGCCGGGGAGCTGTTTTTT
>NA|TRBV7-6|TRBJ1-1|NA
CASSNLGVITEAFF
TGTGCCAGCAGCAACCTGGGGGTAATCACTGAAGCTTTCTTT
>NA|TRBV4-1|TRBJ2-6|few
CASSQDEGTGANVLTF
TGCGCCAGCAGCCAAGATGAGGGTACTGGGGCCAACGTCCTGACTTTC
>TRBD1|TRBV11-2|TRBJ2-7|NA
CASSFGTALYEQYF
TGTGCCAGCAGCTTTGGGACAGCCCTCTACGAGCAGTACTTC
>TRBD1|TRBV20-1|TRBJ1-6|few
CSASLRQGDSPLHF
TGCAGTGCTAGTTTACGACAGGGGGATTCACCCCTCCACTTT
>TRBD2|TRBV7-2|TRBJ2-5|few
CASSESGGAVETQYF
TGTGCCAGCAGCGAGAGCGGGGGGGCTGTGGAGACCCAGTACTTC
>NA|TRBV7-3|TRBJ2-3|NA
CASSLNPQGTDTQYF
TGTGCCAGCAGCTTAAATCCCCAGGGAACAGATACGCAGTATTTT
>NA|TRBV4-1|TRBJ1-6|NA
CASSSDDGSPLHF
TGCGCCAGCAGTTCGGACGATGGTTCACCCCTCCACTTT
>NA|TRBV7-6|TRBJ1-2|few
CASSSSMNYGYTF
TGTGCCAGCAGCTCAAGCATGAACTATGGCTACACCTTC
>TRBD2|TRBV5-4|TRBJ2-1|NA
CASSPQLAGGDNEQFF
TGTGCCAGCAGCCCGCAACTAGCGGGGGGGGACAATGAGCAGTTCTTC
>TRBD1|TRBV20-1|TRBJ2-5|NA
CSARHRGWETQYF
TGCAGTGCTAGACACAGGGGCTGGGAGACCCAGTACTTC
>TRBD2|TRBV20-1|TRBJ2-1|NA
CSAVSGGLYPGDIHNLHEQFF
TGCAGTGCTGTTAGCGGGGGGCTATACCCAGGGGATATTCATAATCTCCATGAGCAGTTCTTC
>NA|TRBV20-1|TRBJ1-1|NA
CSARRGSGTEAFF
TGCAGTGCTAGGAGAGGGTCGGGAACTGAAGCTTTCTTT
>NA|TRBV27|TRBJ2-3|NA
CASSVQSFPADTQYF
TGTGCCAGCAGTGTTCAGAGTTTTCCAGCAGATACGCAGTATTTT
>NA|TRBV7-9|TRBJ1-4|few
CASSLAGAEGEKLFF
TGTGCCAGCAGCTTAGCCGGGGCAGAGGGGGAAAAACTGTTTTTT
>NA|TRBV10-3|TRBJ1-5|NA
CAISDINQPQHF
TGTGCCATCAGTGACATTAATCAGCCCCAGCATTTT
>NA|TRBV20-1|TRBJ2-7|many
CSALNPGELSYEQYF
TGCAGTGCCTTAAACCCCGGAGAGCTAAGCTACGAGCAGTACTTC
>NA|TRBV6-2/TRBV6-3|TRBJ1-5|few
CASSYWTGQPQHF
TGTGCCAGCAGTTACTGGACGGGTCAGCCCCAGCATTTT